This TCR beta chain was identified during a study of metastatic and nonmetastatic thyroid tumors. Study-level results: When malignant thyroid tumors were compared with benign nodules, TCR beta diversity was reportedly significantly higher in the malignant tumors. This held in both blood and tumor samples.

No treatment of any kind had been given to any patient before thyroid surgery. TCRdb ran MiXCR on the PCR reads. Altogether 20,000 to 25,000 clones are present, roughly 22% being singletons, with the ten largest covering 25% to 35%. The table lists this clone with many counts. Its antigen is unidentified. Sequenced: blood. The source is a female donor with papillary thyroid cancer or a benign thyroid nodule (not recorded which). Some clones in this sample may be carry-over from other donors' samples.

CDR3 protein: CSAGNRPMNTEAFF. The CDR3 coding sequence is TGCAGCGCCGGGAACAGACCTATGAACACTGAAGCTTTCTTT. V and J are TRBV29-1 and TRBJ1-1; D unresolved. Trimming left V 7 bases short and J 0 bases short, with 15 bases between. CDR1 and CDR2 from the germline V gene are SQVTM and ANQGSEA. The CDR3 spans 14 residues.